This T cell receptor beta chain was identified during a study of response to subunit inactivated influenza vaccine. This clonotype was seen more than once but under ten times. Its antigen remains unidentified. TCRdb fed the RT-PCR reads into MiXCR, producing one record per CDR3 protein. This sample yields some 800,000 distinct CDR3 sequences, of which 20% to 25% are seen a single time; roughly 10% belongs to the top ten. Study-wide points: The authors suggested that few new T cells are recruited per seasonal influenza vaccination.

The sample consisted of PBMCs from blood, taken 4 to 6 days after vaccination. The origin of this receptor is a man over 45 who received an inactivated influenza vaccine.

DNA for the CDR3: TGCAGTGCTAGAGAGCAACAGGGGCCCTACAATGAGCAGTTCTTC. Translated: CSAREQQGPYNEQFF. V and J are TRBV20-1 and TRBJ2-1, with 7 bases lining up with TRBD1. The ends lost 0 bases at V and 2 bases at J; junction bases unmatched: 4. Germline V gives CDR1 DFQATT, CDR2 SNEGSKA (reference sequence). CDR3 length: 15 amino acids.